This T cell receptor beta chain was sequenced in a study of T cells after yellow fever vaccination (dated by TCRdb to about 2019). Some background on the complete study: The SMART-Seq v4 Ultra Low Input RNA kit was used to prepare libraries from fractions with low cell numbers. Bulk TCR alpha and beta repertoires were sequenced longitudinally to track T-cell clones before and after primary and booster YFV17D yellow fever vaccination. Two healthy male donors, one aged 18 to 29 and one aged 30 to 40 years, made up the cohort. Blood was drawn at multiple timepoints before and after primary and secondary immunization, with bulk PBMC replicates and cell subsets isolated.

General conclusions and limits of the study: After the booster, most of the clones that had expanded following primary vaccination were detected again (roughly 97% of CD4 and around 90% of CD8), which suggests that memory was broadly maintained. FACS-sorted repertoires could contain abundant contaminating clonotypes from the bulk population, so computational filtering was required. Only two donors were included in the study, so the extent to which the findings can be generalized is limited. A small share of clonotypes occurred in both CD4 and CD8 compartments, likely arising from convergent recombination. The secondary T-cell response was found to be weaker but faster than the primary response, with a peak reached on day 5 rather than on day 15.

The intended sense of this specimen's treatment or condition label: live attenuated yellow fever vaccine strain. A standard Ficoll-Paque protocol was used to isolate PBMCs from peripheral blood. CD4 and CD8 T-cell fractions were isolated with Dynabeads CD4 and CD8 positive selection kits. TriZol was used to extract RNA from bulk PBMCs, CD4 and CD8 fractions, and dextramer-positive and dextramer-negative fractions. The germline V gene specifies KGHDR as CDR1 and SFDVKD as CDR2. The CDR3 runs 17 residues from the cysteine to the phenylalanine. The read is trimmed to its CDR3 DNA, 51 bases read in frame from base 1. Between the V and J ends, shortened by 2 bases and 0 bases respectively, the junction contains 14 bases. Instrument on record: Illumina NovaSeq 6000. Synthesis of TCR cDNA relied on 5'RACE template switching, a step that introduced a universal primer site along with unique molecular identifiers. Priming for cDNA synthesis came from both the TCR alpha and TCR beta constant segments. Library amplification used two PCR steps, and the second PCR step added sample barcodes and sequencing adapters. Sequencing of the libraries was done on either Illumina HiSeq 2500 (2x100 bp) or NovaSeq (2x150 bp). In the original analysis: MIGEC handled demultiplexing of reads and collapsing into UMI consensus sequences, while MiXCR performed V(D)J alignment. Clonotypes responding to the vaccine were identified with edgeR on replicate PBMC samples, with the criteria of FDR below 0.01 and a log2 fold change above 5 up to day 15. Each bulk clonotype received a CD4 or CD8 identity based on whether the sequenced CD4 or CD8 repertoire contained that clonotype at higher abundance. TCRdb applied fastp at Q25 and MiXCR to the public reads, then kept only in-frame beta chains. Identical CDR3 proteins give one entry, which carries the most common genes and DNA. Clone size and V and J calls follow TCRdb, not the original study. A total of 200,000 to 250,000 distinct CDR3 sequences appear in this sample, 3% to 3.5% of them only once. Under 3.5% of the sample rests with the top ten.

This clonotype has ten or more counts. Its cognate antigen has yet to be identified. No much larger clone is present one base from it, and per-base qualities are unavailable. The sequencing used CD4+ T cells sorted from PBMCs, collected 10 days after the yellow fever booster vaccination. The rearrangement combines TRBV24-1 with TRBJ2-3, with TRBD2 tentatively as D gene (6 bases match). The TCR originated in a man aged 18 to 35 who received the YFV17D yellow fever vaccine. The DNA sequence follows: TGTGCCACCAGTGATTCGTCCTACGGGACTAGCACAGATACGCAGTATTTT. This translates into CATSDSSYGTSTDTQYF.